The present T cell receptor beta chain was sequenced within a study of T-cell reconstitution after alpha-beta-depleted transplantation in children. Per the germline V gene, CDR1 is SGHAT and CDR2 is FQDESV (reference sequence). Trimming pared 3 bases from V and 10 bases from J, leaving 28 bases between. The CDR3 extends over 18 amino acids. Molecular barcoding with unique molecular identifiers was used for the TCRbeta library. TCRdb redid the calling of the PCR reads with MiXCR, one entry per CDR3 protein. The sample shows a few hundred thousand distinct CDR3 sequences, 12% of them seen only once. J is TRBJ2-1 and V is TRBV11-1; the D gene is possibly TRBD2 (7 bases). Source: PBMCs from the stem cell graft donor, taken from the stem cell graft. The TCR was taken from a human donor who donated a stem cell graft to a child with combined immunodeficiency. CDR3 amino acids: CASSLSRFGGGPPREQFF. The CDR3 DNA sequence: TGTGCCAGCAGCTTGTCTCGTTTTGGGGGGGGCCCCCCTCGGGAGCAGTTCTTC.